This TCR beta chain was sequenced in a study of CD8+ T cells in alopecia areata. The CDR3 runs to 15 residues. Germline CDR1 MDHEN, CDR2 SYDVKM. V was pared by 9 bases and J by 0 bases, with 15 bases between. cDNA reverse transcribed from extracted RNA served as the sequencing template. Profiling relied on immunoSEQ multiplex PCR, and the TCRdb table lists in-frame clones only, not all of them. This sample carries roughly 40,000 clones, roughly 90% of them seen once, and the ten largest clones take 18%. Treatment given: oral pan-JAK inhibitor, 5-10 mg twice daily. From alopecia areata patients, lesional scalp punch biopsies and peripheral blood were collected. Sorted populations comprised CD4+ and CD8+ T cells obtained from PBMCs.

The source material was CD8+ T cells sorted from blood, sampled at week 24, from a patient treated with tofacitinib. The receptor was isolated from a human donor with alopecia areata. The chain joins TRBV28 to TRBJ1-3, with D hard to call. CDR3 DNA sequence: TGTGCCAGGACGGGAGGCGCCTACTCTGGAAACACCATATATTTT. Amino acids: CARTGGAYSGNTIYF.